Listed below are T cell receptor beta chains from one sample, sequenced in a study of PD-1 blockade in mismatch repair-deficient tumors. Sequencing used immunoSEQ multiplex PCR; TCRdb keeps in-frame clones, though not all of them. The table includes around 51,000 clones, 81% detected once. The sequences come from peripheral blood, collected less than 21 weeks after starting pembrolizumab. The receptors originated from an adult with mismatch repair-deficient cancer. CDR3s include the opening cysteine and the closing phenylalanine or tryptophan. Each record gives: J gene, V gene, D gene, clone size, CDR3 DNA, CDR3 protein. The D gene is left open where the match is weak. Size is stated for part of the rows, as once, few or many counts, or as a class when the clone is expanded.

J gene: TRBJ1-1; V gene: TRBV11-3; D gene: TRBD1; clone size: NA; CDR3 DNA: TGTGCCAGCAGTCCAGGGGGGTCAGGGAAGGCGAACACTGAAGCTTTCTTT; CDR3 protein: CASSPGGSGKANTEAFF
J gene: TRBJ1-1; V gene: TRBV6-5; D gene: NA; clone size: NA; CDR3 DNA: TGTGCCAGCAGCTTACAGGGGAACACTGAAGCTTTCTTT; CDR3 protein: CASSLQGNTEAFF
J gene: TRBJ2-5; V gene: TRBV18; D gene: NA; clone size: NA; CDR3 DNA: TGTGCCAGCTCACCACCCACACGGGAAGAGACCCAGTACTTC; CDR3 protein: CASSPPTREETQYF
J gene: TRBJ1-2; V gene: TRBV2; D gene: NA; clone size: NA; CDR3 DNA: TGTGCCAGCAACCTTCAGGGACCCACTAACTATGGCTACACCTTC; CDR3 protein: CASNLQGPTNYGYTF
J gene: TRBJ1-1; V gene: TRBV18; D gene: NA; clone size: NA; CDR3 DNA: TGTGCCAGCTCACCCGAACAGGGAAACACTGAAGCTTTCTTT; CDR3 protein: CASSPEQGNTEAFF
J gene: TRBJ1-4; V gene: TRBV2; D gene: NA; clone size: NA; CDR3 DNA: TGTGCCAGCAGTGCGAGGGGGGAGATACCACCGCTGGGCGAAAAACTGTTTTTT; CDR3 protein: CASSARGEIPPLGEKLFF
J gene: TRBJ2-7; V gene: TRBV29-1; D gene: TRBD2; clone size: NA; CDR3 DNA: TGCAGCGTTGACATGGCGGGAGGCAGCGCGCAGTACTTC; CDR3 protein: CSVDMAGGSAQYF
J gene: TRBJ2-3; V gene: TRBV30; D gene: TRBD2; clone size: NA; CDR3 DNA: TGTGCCCGGGAGGCTAGTTGGGCAGATACGCAGTATTTT; CDR3 protein: CAREASWADTQYF
J gene: TRBJ2-1; V gene: TRBV14; D gene: NA; clone size: once; CDR3 DNA: TGTGCCAGCAGCCAAGATAGATTCAATGAGCAGTTCTTC; CDR3 protein: CASSQDRFNEQFF
J gene: TRBJ2-1; V gene: TRBV15; D gene: TRBD2; clone size: once; CDR3 DNA: TGTGCCACCAGCAGACCCCCGGGACTAGCTGTTCTTTTTGAGCAGTTCTTC; CDR3 protein: CATSRPPGLAVLFEQFF
J gene: TRBJ2-7; V gene: TRBV9; D gene: TRBD2; clone size: NA; CDR3 DNA: TGTGCCAGCAGCGTAGTAGCGGGAGGCTCCTACGAGCAGTACTTC; CDR3 protein: CASSVVAGGSYEQYF
J gene: TRBJ2-7; V gene: TRBV21-1; D gene: NA; clone size: NA; CDR3 DNA: TGTGCCAGCAGCCCTTGCAGGGGTTCGTACGAGCAGTACTTC; CDR3 protein: CASSPCRGSYEQYF
J gene: TRBJ1-5; V gene: TRBV19; D gene: NA; clone size: NA; CDR3 DNA: TGTGCCAGTCAAGCCGGGACGCAGCTTTGGAATCAGCCCCAGCATTTT; CDR3 protein: CASQAGTQLWNQPQHF
J gene: TRBJ2-6; V gene: TRBV5-4; D gene: NA; clone size: NA; CDR3 DNA: TGTGCCAGCAGCTTGGAGGTGGAAAGGCTCGTTGGGGCCAACGTCCTGACTTTC; CDR3 protein: CASSLEVERLVGANVLTF
J gene: TRBJ1-3; V gene: TRBV7-2; D gene: NA; clone size: NA; CDR3 DNA: TGTGCCAGCAGCCCATGGGATTCTGGAAACACCATATATTTT; CDR3 protein: CASSPWDSGNTIYF
J gene: TRBJ2-1; V gene: TRBV6-1; D gene: TRBD2; clone size: NA; CDR3 DNA: TGTGCCAGCAGTGAAAGGAGTAGCGGGGTATTGAATGAGCAGTTCTTC; CDR3 protein: CASSERSSGVLNEQFF
J gene: TRBJ2-7; V gene: TRBV10-3; D gene: NA; clone size: NA; CDR3 DNA: TGTGCCGCCTCCGAGCCCGGAGCGAAAGAGCAGTACTTC; CDR3 protein: CAASEPGAKEQYF
J gene: TRBJ2-7; V gene: TRBV7-9; D gene: TRBD2; clone size: NA; CDR3 DNA: TGTGCCAGCAGACTGAGCGGGATCTCCTACGAGCAGTACTTC; CDR3 protein: CASRLSGISYEQYF
J gene: TRBJ2-3; V gene: TRBV11-3; D gene: NA; clone size: NA; CDR3 DNA: TGTGCCTCTGGGGTCGAGTTGCATACGCAGTATTTT; CDR3 protein: CASGVELHTQYF
J gene: TRBJ2-3; V gene: TRBV27; D gene: TRBD2; clone size: NA; CDR3 DNA: TGTGCCAGCAGCCCCTATGGTGGTAGCGGGAAAGGAAGCACAGATACGCAGTATTTT; CDR3 protein: CASSPYGGSGKGSTDTQYF
J gene: TRBJ1-1; V gene: TRBV19; D gene: NA; clone size: few; CDR3 DNA: TGTGCCAGTAGTACCCCCCTTAGGGGAGGCACTGAAGCTTTCTTT; CDR3 protein: CASSTPLRGGTEAFF
J gene: TRBJ2-7; V gene: TRBV10-3; D gene: NA; clone size: NA; CDR3 DNA: TGTGCCATAGGGGAAAGAAACGAGCAGTACTTC; CDR3 protein: CAIGERNEQYF
J gene: TRBJ2-5; V gene: TRBV7-2; D gene: TRBD2; clone size: once; CDR3 DNA: TGTGCCAGCAGCTTAGCATGGTGGATAGCGGGGGAAGAGACCCAGTACTTC; CDR3 protein: CASSLAWWIAGEETQYF
J gene: TRBJ2-5; V gene: TRBV7-8; D gene: TRBD2; clone size: NA; CDR3 DNA: TGTGCCAGCAGCCAGACTAGCGGGTTCCAAGAGACCCAGTACTTC; CDR3 protein: CASSQTSGFQETQYF
J gene: TRBJ2-2; V gene: TRBV9; D gene: TRBD2; clone size: few; CDR3 DNA: TGTGCCAGCAGCCCCAGGTTGACTAGCGGTTACACCGGGGAGCTGTTTTTT; CDR3 protein: CASSPRLTSGYTGELFF
J gene: TRBJ2-5; V gene: TRBV9; D gene: NA; clone size: NA; CDR3 DNA: TGTGCCAGCAGCTTCGACTTACAAGAGACCCAGTACTTC; CDR3 protein: CASSFDLQETQYF
J gene: TRBJ1-2; V gene: TRBV29-1; D gene: NA; clone size: NA; CDR3 DNA: TGCAGCGTTGGGCTGGGGTATCCGGATGGCTACACCTTC; CDR3 protein: CSVGLGYPDGYTF
J gene: TRBJ2-7; V gene: TRBV5-8; D gene: NA; clone size: NA; CDR3 DNA: TGTGCCAGCAGCTACCGACAGGATGGTCCCTCCTACGAGCAGTACTTC; CDR3 protein: CASSYRQDGPSYEQYF
J gene: TRBJ2-2; V gene: TRBV7-3; D gene: NA; clone size: NA; CDR3 DNA: TGTGCCAGCAGCTTCCGGGTCGCCGGGGAGCTGTTTTTT; CDR3 protein: CASSFRVAGELFF
J gene: TRBJ2-1; V gene: TRBV27; D gene: NA; clone size: NA; CDR3 DNA: TGTGCCAGCAGTTTCGTACCGTCCTACAATGAGCAGTTCTTC; CDR3 protein: CASSFVPSYNEQFF
J gene: TRBJ2-7; V gene: TRBV9; D gene: TRBD1; clone size: once; CDR3 DNA: TGTGCCAGCAGCCTAACTACAGGGGGCGAATTCTACGAGCAGTACTTC; CDR3 protein: CASSLTTGGEFYEQYF
J gene: TRBJ2-7; V gene: TRBV9; D gene: NA; clone size: NA; CDR3 DNA: TGTGCCAGCAGCGTAGGAGTGAGCTCCTACGAGCAGTACTTC; CDR3 protein: CASSVGVSSYEQYF
J gene: TRBJ2-7; V gene: TRBV30; D gene: TRBD2; clone size: NA; CDR3 DNA: TGTGCCTGGAGGAAGACCGAGTCTAGCGGACATATCTACGAGCAGTACTTC; CDR3 protein: CAWRKTESSGHIYEQYF
J gene: TRBJ1-1; V gene: TRBV5-6; D gene: NA; clone size: once; CDR3 DNA: TGTGCCAGCAGCTTGCAGGGGACAAACACTGAAGCTTTCTTT; CDR3 protein: CASSLQGTNTEAFF
J gene: TRBJ1-5; V gene: TRBV4-1; D gene: NA; clone size: few; CDR3 DNA: TGCGCCAGCAGCCAAGATGAAAGTCGCTCCCAGCATTTT; CDR3 protein: CASSQDESRSQHF
J gene: TRBJ1-1; V gene: TRBV5-4; D gene: NA; clone size: few; CDR3 DNA: TGTGCCAGCAGAAAGACGGGGACCCTGAACACTGAAGCTTTCTTT; CDR3 protein: CASRKTGTLNTEAFF
J gene: TRBJ2-1; V gene: TRBV7-3; D gene: NA; clone size: NA; CDR3 DNA: TGTGCCAGCAGCTTCCAGGGAGGCGGCTACAATGAGCAGTTCTTC; CDR3 protein: CASSFQGGGYNEQFF
J gene: TRBJ2-1; V gene: TRBV5-1; D gene: TRBD1; clone size: NA; CDR3 DNA: TGCGCCAGCAGCCAGGGTGGACAGGGGGCCTTTGGTGAGCAGTTCTTC; CDR3 protein: CASSQGGQGAFGEQFF
J gene: TRBJ2-6; V gene: TRBV28; D gene: NA; clone size: NA; CDR3 DNA: TGTGCCAGCAGCCTTCTGGGTGGGGCCAACGTCCTGACTTTC; CDR3 protein: CASSLLGGANVLTF
J gene: TRBJ1-1; V gene: TRBV6-5; D gene: NA; clone size: NA; CDR3 DNA: TGTGCCAGCAGCCAGCCAGTCACGGGGGCCGCCCTCTTT; CDR3 protein: CASSQPVTGAALF